This TCR beta chain was recorded in a study of blood T cell repertoires in COVID-19. CDR3 length: 14 amino acids. Germline values: CDR1 SGHRS, CDR2 YFSETQ. V was trimmed by 4 bases and J by 5 bases, leaving 12 bases between them. TCRdb's table, derived via immunoSEQ multiplex PCR, lists solely in-frame clones and lacks some. The sample yields approximately 200,000 clones, around 84% seen once. This clonotype was obtained from a woman aged 80 or older with COVID-19, enrolled during active disease. Sequencing was performed on peripheral blood. The chain carries TRBV5-1 and TRBJ1-4; tentatively, D is TRBD1 (5 bases). CDR3 DNA: TGCGCCAGCAGCCCGGGGGGGAAAAATGAAAAACTGTTTTTT. Its translation is CASSPGGKNEKLFF.